The 28 T cell receptor beta chains below all came from one sample that was sequenced in a study of blood T cell repertoires in COVID-19. Method: immunoSEQ multiplex PCR; TCRdb's copy keeps in-frame clones and lacks some. This sample has fewer than 200,000 clones, with approximately 87% found just once. Sequenced material: peripheral blood. The source is a woman under 30 who had recovered from COVID-19.

CDR3: CASSYHPSGGATEAFF. CDR3 sequence (DNA): TGTGCCAGCAGTTATCATCCGTCAGGGGGCGCAACTGAAGCTTTCTTT. The chain carries TRBV6-2 or TRBV6-3 and TRBJ1-1, with 8 bases identical to TRBD1. The CDR3 consists of 16 residues. Germline V gene lookup returns CDR1 MNHEY and CDR2 SVGEGT. V lost 3 bases and J lost 5; bases outside the gene matches: 11.

V is TRBV7-2 and J is TRBJ2-5; D may be TRBD2 (5 bases). Germline V gives CDR1 SGHTA, CDR2 FQGNSA. CDR3 length equals 16 residues. Between the trimmed V and J ends, which lost 0 bases and 5 bases, there was a span of 16 bases. Written as DNA, the CDR3 is TGTGCCAGCAGCTTAGCGGCTAGCTCCCTATGGGAGACCCAGTACTTC. This codes for CASSLAASSLWETQYF.

The V call is TRBV24-1, the J call TRBJ1-5; D uncertain. The CDR3 totals 13 residues. Germline V gives CDR1 KGHDR, CDR2 SFDVKD. Between the trimmed V and J ends, which lost 7 bases and 3 bases, there was a span of 9 bases. This CDR3 is CATSSGFNQPQHF. In nucleotides, the CDR3 is TGTGCCACCAGCTCAGGATTCAATCAGCCCCAGCATTTT.

The rearrangement uses TRBV6-5 and TRBJ2-7; 8 nucleotides line up with TRBD2. The CDR3 has 14 amino acids. Trimming at V came to 6 bases and at J to 2 bases, leaving 6 bases not matched to a gene. Germline loops: CDR1 MNHEY, CDR2 SVGAGI. The CDR3 DNA reads TGTGCCAGCAGCGCTCCGGGACTAGCCTACGAGCAGTACTTC. Translated, it gives CASSAPGLAYEQYF.

The chain combines TRBV7-2 with TRBJ1-5; 7 nucleotides agree with TRBD1. The germline CDR1 and CDR2 sequences are SGHTA and FQGNSA. V lost 5 bases to trimming and J lost 3 bases; unmatched junction nucleotides: 4. This CDR3 region has 14 residues. CDR3 coding DNA: TGTGCCAGCAGCCAGACAGGGCTCAATCAGCCCCAGCATTTT. Protein product: CASSQTGLNQPQHF.

The J gene is TRBJ1-4, the V gene TRBV5-1; D might be TRBD1 (5 bases). V lost 0 bases, J lost 5 bases, and 20 bases lay in between. Germline V gene lookup returns CDR1 SGHRS and CDR2 YFSETQ. This CDR3 has 18 amino acids. The DNA for the CDR3 is TGCGCCAGCAGCTTGGGGGGTTCAGGGACTCAGAGGAATGAAAAACTGTTTTTT. This sequence encodes CASSLGGSGTQRNEKLFF.

This chain uses TRBV24-1 with TRBJ2-2; no clear D gene. Germline V lookup: CDR1 KGHDR, CDR2 SFDVKD. The CDR3 has 16 residues. Trimming cost V 1 base and J 1 base, with 9 bases left between them. CDR3 sequence (DNA): TGTGCCACCAGTGATTTAAACAGCCTGAACACCGGGGAGCTGTTTTTT. As protein: CATSDLNSLNTGELFF.

The chain joins TRBV4-1 to TRBJ1-2; D is perhaps TRBD1 (6 bases). This CDR3 comprises 14 residues. Germline CDR1 and CDR2: MGHRA and YSYEKL. V dropped 1 base and J dropped 7 bases, with 13 bases sitting between them. This CDR3 reads CASSQAGTRFGYTF. The CDR3 DNA reads TGCGCCAGCAGCCAAGCCGGGACAAGGTTTGGCTACACCTTC.

J is TRBJ1-1 and V is TRBV11-2, with a possible D match to TRBD1 (6 bases). This CDR3 has 14 residues. Trimming left V 3 bases short and J 3 bases short, with 11 bases between. Germline CDR1 is SGHAT and CDR2 is FQNNGV. The CDR3 DNA reads TGTGCCAGCAGCTTTACAGGGCTGGACACTGAAGCTTTCTTT. Protein: CASSFTGLDTEAFF. The entire variable domain, with the rest obtained from reference TRBV11-2 and TRBJ1-1, is as follows: EAGVAQSPRYKIIEKRQSVAFWCNPISGHATLYWYQQILGQGPKLLIQFQNNGVVDDSQLPKDRFSAERLKGVDSTLKIQPAKLEDSAVYLCASSFTGLDTEAFFGQGTRLTVV.

The rearrangement joins TRBV6-4 to TRBJ1-1; D uncertain. Looked up from germline, CDR1 is MRHNA and CDR2 is SNTAGT. This CDR3 spans 13 amino acids. The ends were cut back, 5 bases at V and 4 bases at J, with 11 bases in the middle. The CDR3 reads CASSSGERTEAFF. The DNA for the CDR3 is TGTGCCAGCAGTAGCGGGGAGCGCACTGAAGCTTTCTTT.

The chain joins TRBV27 to TRBJ2-7, with 9 nucleotides matching TRBD1. Unmatched junction bases numbered 8, after V lost 0 bases and J lost 5 bases. CDR3 length: 16 amino acids. The germline gives CDR1 MNHEY, CDR2 SMNVEV (reference sequence). As DNA, the CDR3 is TGTGCCAGCAGTTTATCCCCGGGACAGGGTATGAACGAGCAGTACTTC. Encoded protein: CASSLSPGQGMNEQYF.

This chain uses TRBV9 with TRBJ1-2; D is uncertain. V lost 4 bases to trimming and J lost 3 bases, with 16 bases between them. Germline CDR1 SGDLS, CDR2 YYNGEE. The CDR3 length is 15 residues. The CDR3 DNA reads as TGTGCCAGCAGCCCAGCGCCCGGGGAGTACTATGGCTACACCTTC. It encodes CASSPAPGEYYGYTF.

The CDR3 region is CASSVAPGPGNEQFF. The CDR3 DNA is TGTGCCAGCAGCGTAGCCCCAGGGCCGGGCAATGAGCAGTTCTTC. The J gene is TRBJ2-1, the V gene TRBV9; D is perhaps TRBD1 (5 bases). Trimming cost V 0 bases and J 6 bases, with 13 bases left between them. The germline V gene has CDR1 SGDLS and CDR2 YYNGEE. The CDR3 length is 15 residues.

The chain uses TRBV19 and TRBJ1-1; D is possibly TRBD1 (6 bases). This CDR3 region has 15 residues. Germline V gene lookup returns CDR1 LNHDA and CDR2 SQIVND (reference sequence). The V gene lost 3 bases and the J gene lost 10 bases, with 21 bases spanning the gap. The CDR3 reads CASSMGGGGSFLAFF. The CDR3 nucleotides are TGTGCCAGTAGTATGGGGGGAGGGGGATCTTTTTTAGCTTTCTTT.

This chain connects TRBV5-4 to TRBJ2-5; tentatively, D is TRBD2 (7 bases). V shed 0 bases and J shed 3 bases, with 12 bases lying between them. Germline V lookup: CDR1 SGHNT, CDR2 YYREEE (reference sequence). There are 15 residues in the CDR3. In DNA form, the CDR3 reads TGTGCCAGCAGCTTGGACAGGGAGGGCGAAGAGACCCAGTACTTC. Translated: CASSLDREGEETQYF.

This sequence joins TRBV28 and TRBJ2-3; 7 positions agree with TRBD2. The CDR3 consists of 13 residues. Germline V lookup: CDR1 MDHEN, CDR2 SYDVKM. V was pared by 5 bases and J by 1 base, with 0 bases of the junction left unmatched. The CDR3 protein is CASSAGGTDTQYF. The CDR3 DNA follows: TGTGCCAGCAGTGCGGGAGGCACAGATACGCAGTATTTT.

A few counts support this clone. The gene calls are TRBV6-2 or TRBV6-3 and TRBJ1-2; D uncertain. Deletions cut 4 bases from V and 6 bases from J, with 9 bases between. The length of the CDR3 is 12 residues. In germline, CDR1 is MNHEY, CDR2 SVGEGT. The CDR3 DNA follows: TGTGCCAGCAGTTTTTTAGCAAATGGCTACACCTTC. Protein: CASSFLANGYTF.

This clone was found once. The V gene is TRBV29-1, the J gene TRBJ2-7, with D tentatively TRBD1 (6 bases). The germline V gene has CDR1 SQVTM and CDR2 ANQGSEA. The CDR3 length is 14 residues. V dropped 1 base and J dropped 0 bases, with 10 bases sitting between them. The CDR3 region is CSVEGRGPSYEQYF. As DNA, the CDR3 is TGCAGCGTTGAAGGCAGGGGACCCTCCTACGAGCAGTACTTC.

The rearrangement joins TRBV19 to TRBJ2-1; D may be TRBD2 (6 bases). V lost 6 bases and J 7 bases, leaving 13 bases between the germline ends. The CDR3 totals 13 residues. Germline V lookup: CDR1 LNHDA, CDR2 SQIVND (reference sequence). The CDR3 DNA reads as TGTGCCAGTAGAGTGGGGGGAGCTAATGAGCAGTTCTTC. Its translation is CASRVGGANEQFF. The variable domain in full, with the rest retrieved from reference TRBV19 and TRBJ2-1, is DGGITQSPKYLFRKEGQNVTLSCEQNLNHDAMYWYRQDPGQGLRLIYYSQIVNDFQKGDIAEGYSVSREKKESFPLTVTSAQKNPTAFYLCASRVGGANEQFFGPGTRLTVL.

V usage is TRBV7-9 and J usage is TRBJ1-6; D not resolved. The ends were cut back, 7 bases at V and 8 bases at J, with 12 bases in the middle. CDR1 and CDR2 (germline): SEHNR, FQNEAQ (reference sequence). This CDR3 spans 13 amino acids. For the CDR3, the DNA is TGTGCCAGCACCGGGGAGGTCTATTCACCCCTCCACTTT. Amino acids: CASTGEVYSPLHF.

The chain carries TRBV6-2 or TRBV6-3 and TRBJ1-5, with unresolved D. The germline gives CDR1 MNHEY, CDR2 SVGEGT. This CDR3 spans 14 amino acids. V dropped 3 bases and J dropped 0 bases, with 6 bases sitting between them. The CDR3 loop is CASSYENSNQPQHF. The CDR3 nucleotides read TGTGCCAGCAGTTATGAGAATAGCAATCAGCCCCAGCATTTT.

This sequence joins TRBV5-1 and TRBJ2-7; the D gene is possibly TRBD2 (6 bases). Trimming took 0 bases from V and 7 from J, leaving 11 bases between them. This CDR3 region has 13 residues. The germline V gene encodes CDR1 SGHRS and CDR2 YFSETQ. The CDR3 region is CASSLAAGWEQYF. DNA of the CDR3: TGCGCCAGCAGCTTGGCGGCGGGGTGGGAGCAGTACTTC.

This clone was detected only once. This chain uses TRBV7-2 with TRBJ1-6, with D possibly being TRBD1 (6 bases). CDR1 and CDR2 (germline): SGHTA, FQGNSA. V shed 3 bases and J shed 5 bases, with 20 bases lying between them. CDR3 length: 18 residues. CDR3 coding DNA: TGTGCCAGCAGCTTCACAATTGACAGGTCGGTCAATAATTCACCCCTCCACTTT. Translated: CASSFTIDRSVNNSPLHF.

The chain employs TRBV7-3 and TRBJ2-1; D is uncertain. In germline, CDR1 is SGHTA, CDR2 FQGTGA. V lost 1 base and J lost 0, with 4 bases in between. The CDR3 has 14 residues. Here the CDR3 DNA reads TGTGCCAGCAGCTTAAGAGGCTCCTACAATGAGCAGTTCTTC. It translates to CASSLRGSYNEQFF.

The V and J genes are TRBV6-6 and TRBJ2-7; TRBD2 aligns across 10 bases. CDR3 length: 16 amino acids. With V trimmed by 4 bases and J by 2 bases, 8 bases remained unmatched. Germline V gives CDR1 MNHNY, CDR2 SVGAGI (reference sequence). CDR3 protein: CASSSTSGEGPYEQYV. CDR3 nucleotides: TGTGCCAGCAGTTCTACTAGCGGGGAGGGCCCCTACGAGCAGTACGTC.

The chain is built from TRBV7-3 and TRBJ2-3, with D perhaps TRBD2 (7 bases). CDR1 is SGHTA, CDR2 FQGTGA, per germline. The CDR3 contains 15 residues. V lost 4 bases and J lost 0, with 11 bases in between. Here the CDR3 reads CASSSRGASTDTQYF. DNA of the CDR3: TGTGCCAGCAGCTCCCGGGGGGCTAGCACAGATACGCAGTATTTT.

This chain uses TRBV18 with TRBJ1-2; D possibly corresponds to TRBD1 (5 bases). Germline loops: CDR1 KGHSH, CDR2 LQKENI. The CDR3 has 15 amino acids. With 0 bases removed from V and 1 base from J, the gap between germline ends came to 9 bases. The CDR3: CASSPPGGINYGYTF. In DNA form, the CDR3 reads TGTGCCAGCTCACCACCGGGGGGAATTAACTATGGCTACACCTTC.

This rearrangement joins TRBV12-5 to TRBJ1-6; possibly TRBD1 for D (5 bases). Trimming cost V 7 bases and J 7 bases, with 14 bases left between them. This CDR3 is built from 14 residues. The germline V gene has CDR1 LGHNT and CDR2 FRNRAP. The CDR3 coding sequence is TGTGCTAGTGCCGTTGACAGTACGAATTCACCCCTCCACTTT. Amino acids: CASAVDSTNSPLHF.